This TCR beta chain was sequenced during a study of blood T cell repertoires in COVID-19. Study at large: The analysed material was cDNA or gDNA that came from T cells, B-cell-depleted T cells, or PBMCs.

This clone was recorded a few times. TCRdb's copy holds only in-frame clones and misses some; the assay was immunoSEQ multiplex PCR. The sample lists approximately 170,000 clones, about 81% occurring once. Participants' own reports of clinical history determined their cohort assignment. Donors in Cohort 3 counted as recovered after two negative PCRs, clearance, or symptom resolution. This TCR came from a woman in her twenties or thirties who had recovered from COVID-19. The sample was PBMCs or T cells enriched from blood (not recorded which).

The CDR3 sequence is CASSEGGDQPQHF. The CDR3 DNA sequence: TGTGCCAGCAGTGAAGGCGGGGATCAGCCCCAGCATTTT. The chain is built from TRBV6-1 and TRBJ1-5; no firm D call. V lost 1 base and J 5 bases, leaving 6 bases between the germline ends. This CDR3 spans 13 amino acids. Germline CDR1 MNHNS, CDR2 SASEGT.